Following are 4 T cell receptor beta chains from one sample sequenced in a study of T-cell memory formation after mild COVID-19. Each CDR3 protein gets one entry after TCRdb re-called the 5' RACE reads with MiXCR. Counted here are about 290,000 distinct CDR3 sequences, approximately 16% occurring once; the ten biggest clones make up 22%. Input material: PBMCs or a T cell subset sorted from them (not recorded which). These receptors were collected from a man between 18 and 35 years old who had mild COVID-19 (a few samples of this study predate the infection). Cell type and time point are not known.

The chain combines TRBV18 with TRBJ2-7; a weak D match, TRBD2 (7 bases). V lost 3 bases, J lost 1 base, and 13 bases lay in between. The length of the CDR3 is 15 residues. Germline V gene lookup returns CDR1 KGHSH and CDR2 LQKENI. The CDR3 loop reads CASSPLGGGSYEQYV. In nucleotides, the CDR3 is TGTGCCAGCTCACCTTTGGGAGGGGGATCCTACGAGCAGTACGTC.

Many counts were recorded for this clonotype. The chain couples TRBV7-2 to TRBJ2-7; unclear D gene. The length of the CDR3 is 13 residues. Germline assignment: CDR1 SGHTA and CDR2 FQGNSA. Trimming shortened V by 3 bases and J by 0 bases, and 6 bases separated the two germline ends. The CDR3 here is CASSFGSSYEQYV. The DNA of the CDR3 is TGTGCCAGCAGCTTTGGTAGCTCCTACGAGCAGTACGTC.

There are a few counts of this clonotype. This sequence joins TRBV5-1 and TRBJ2-1; D unresolved. The CDR3 extends over 14 amino acids. The germline CDR1 and CDR2 sequences are SGHRS and YFSETQ. V lost 0 bases to trimming and J lost 8 bases, with 12 bases between them. CDR3 protein: CASSLEKVFDEQFF. DNA of the CDR3: TGCGCCAGCAGCTTGGAAAAGGTCTTCGATGAGCAGTTCTTC.

The gene calls are TRBV4-1 and TRBJ2-7, with D possibly being TRBD2 (6 bases). This CDR3 region has 15 residues. Per germline, CDR1 MGHRA and CDR2 YSYEKL. Trimming shortened V by 4 bases and J by 0 bases, and 13 bases separated the two germline ends. In DNA form, the CDR3 reads TGCGCCAGCAGCCCTGGGGGACTCCGCTCCTACGAGCAGTACTTC. It codes for CASSPGGLRSYEQYF.